The clone carrying this TCR beta chain was seen only once. This CDR3 comprises 15 residues. The germline V gene has CDR1 SNHLY and CDR2 FYNNEI. V shed 10 bases and J shed 2 bases, with 15 bases lying between them. This entry is derived from a study of blood T cell repertoires in COVID-19. Whole-study context: Researchers got acute and convalescent COVID-19 samples from the United States, Italy and Spain. Sources were T cells, B-cell-depleted T cells, or PBMCs; the material itself was cDNA or gDNA.

Original data processing: The assay estimated nucleated cells by amplifying reference gene primers. Produced via immunoSEQ multiplex PCR; TCRdb's table is partial and in-frame only. That table supplies the V and J calls and clone size; D and trimming were determined from the DNA. The data hold about 20,000 clones, with around 90% observed a single time. This receptor was obtained from a man between 70 and 80 years old with acute or convalescent COVID-19. The J gene is TRBJ1-6, the V gene TRBV2; TRBD1 is a possible D gene (5 bases). The sample taken for sequencing was peripheral blood. The CDR3 loop reads CATTADIAYNSPLHF. In nucleotides, the CDR3 is TGTGCCACCACGGCGGACATCGCCTATAATTCACCCCTCCACTTT.